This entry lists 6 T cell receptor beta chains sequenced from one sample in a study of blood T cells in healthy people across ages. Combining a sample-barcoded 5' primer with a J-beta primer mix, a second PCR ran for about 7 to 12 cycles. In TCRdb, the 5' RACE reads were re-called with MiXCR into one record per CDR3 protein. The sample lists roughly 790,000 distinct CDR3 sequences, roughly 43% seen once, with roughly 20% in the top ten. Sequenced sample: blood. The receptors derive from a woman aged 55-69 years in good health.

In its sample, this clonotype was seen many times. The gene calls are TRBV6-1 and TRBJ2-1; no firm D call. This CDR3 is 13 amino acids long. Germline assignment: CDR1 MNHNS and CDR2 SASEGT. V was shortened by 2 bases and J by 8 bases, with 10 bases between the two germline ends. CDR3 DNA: TGTGCCAGCAGTGAAACTAAGATTGATGAGCAGTTCTTC. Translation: CASSETKIDEQFF.

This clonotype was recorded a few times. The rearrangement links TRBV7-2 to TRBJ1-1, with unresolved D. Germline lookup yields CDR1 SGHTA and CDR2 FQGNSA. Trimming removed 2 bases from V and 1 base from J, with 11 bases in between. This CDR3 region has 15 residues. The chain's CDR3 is CASSLLPAENTEAFF. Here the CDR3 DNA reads TGTGCCAGCAGCTTATTACCGGCCGAGAACACTGAAGCTTTCTTT.

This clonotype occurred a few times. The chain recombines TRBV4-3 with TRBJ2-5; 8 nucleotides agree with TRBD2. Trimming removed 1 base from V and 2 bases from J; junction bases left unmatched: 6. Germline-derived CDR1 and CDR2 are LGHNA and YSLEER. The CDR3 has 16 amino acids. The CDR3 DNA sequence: TGCGCCAGCAGCCAAGGATCGGGAGGGCATCAAGAGACCCAGTACTTC. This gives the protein CASSQGSGGHQETQYF.

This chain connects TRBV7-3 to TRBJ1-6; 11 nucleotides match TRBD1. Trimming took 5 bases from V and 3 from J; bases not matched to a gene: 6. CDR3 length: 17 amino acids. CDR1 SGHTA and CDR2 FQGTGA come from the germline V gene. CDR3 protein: CASSKSGTGGYNSPLHF. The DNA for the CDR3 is TGTGCCAGCAGCAAATCCGGGACAGGGGGCTATAATTCACCCCTCCACTTT.

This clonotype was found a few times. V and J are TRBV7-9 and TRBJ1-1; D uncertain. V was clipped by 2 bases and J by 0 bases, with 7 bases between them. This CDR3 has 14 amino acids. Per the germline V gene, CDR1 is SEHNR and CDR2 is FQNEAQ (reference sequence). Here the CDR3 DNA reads TGTGCCAGCAGCTTACTACAGATGAACACTGAAGCTTTCTTT. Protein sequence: CASSLLQMNTEAFF.

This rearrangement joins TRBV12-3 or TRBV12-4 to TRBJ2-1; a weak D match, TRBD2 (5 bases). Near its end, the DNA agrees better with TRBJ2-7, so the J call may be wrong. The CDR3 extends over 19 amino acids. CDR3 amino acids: CASSLGVGLAESSYNEQYF. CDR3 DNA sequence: TGTGCCAGCAGTTTAGGAGTAGGGCTAGCCGAGAGCTCCTACAATGAGCAGTACTTC.